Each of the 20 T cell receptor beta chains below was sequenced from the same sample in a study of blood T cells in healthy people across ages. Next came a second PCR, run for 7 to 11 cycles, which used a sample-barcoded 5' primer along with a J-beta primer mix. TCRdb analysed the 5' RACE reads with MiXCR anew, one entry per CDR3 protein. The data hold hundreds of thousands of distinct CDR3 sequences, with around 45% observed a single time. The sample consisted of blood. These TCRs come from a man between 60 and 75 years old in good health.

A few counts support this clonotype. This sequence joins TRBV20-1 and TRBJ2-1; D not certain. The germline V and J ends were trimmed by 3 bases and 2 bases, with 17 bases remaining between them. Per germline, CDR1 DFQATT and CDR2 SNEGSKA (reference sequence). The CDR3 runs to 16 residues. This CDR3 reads CSASPPQRATYNEQFF. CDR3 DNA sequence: TGCAGTGCTAGCCCTCCCCAACGGGCCACCTACAATGAGCAGTTCTTC.

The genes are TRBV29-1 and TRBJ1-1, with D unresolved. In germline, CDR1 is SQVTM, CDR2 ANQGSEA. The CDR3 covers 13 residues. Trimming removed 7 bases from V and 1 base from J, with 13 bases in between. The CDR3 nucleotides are TGCAGCGCCCGACTAGATGGGAACACTGAAGCTTTCTTT. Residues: CSARLDGNTEAFF.

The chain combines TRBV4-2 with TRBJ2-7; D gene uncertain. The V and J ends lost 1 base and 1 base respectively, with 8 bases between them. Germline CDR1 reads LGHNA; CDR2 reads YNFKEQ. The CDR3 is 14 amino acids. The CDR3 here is CASSQVLESYEQYF. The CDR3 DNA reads TGTGCCAGCAGCCAAGTCCTGGAATCCTACGAGCAGTACTTC.

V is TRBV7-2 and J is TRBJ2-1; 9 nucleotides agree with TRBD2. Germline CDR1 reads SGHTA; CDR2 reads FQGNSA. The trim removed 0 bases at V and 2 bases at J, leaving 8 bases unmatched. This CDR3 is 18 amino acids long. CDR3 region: CASSLAGPAGGAYNEQFF. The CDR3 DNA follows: TGTGCCAGCAGCTTAGCGGGACCAGCGGGGGGTGCCTACAATGAGCAGTTCTTC. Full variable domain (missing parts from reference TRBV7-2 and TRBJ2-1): GAGVSQSPSNKVTEKGKDVELRCDPISGHTALYWYRQSLGQGLEFLIYFQGNSAPDKSGLPSDRFSAERTGGSVSTLTIQRTQQEDSAVYLCASSLAGPAGGAYNEQFFGPGTRLTVL.

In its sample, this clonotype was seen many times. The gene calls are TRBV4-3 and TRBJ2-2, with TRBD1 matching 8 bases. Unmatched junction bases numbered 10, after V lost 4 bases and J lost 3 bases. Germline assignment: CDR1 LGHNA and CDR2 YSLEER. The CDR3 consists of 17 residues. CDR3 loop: CASSPTGGQAHTGELFF. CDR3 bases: TGCGCCAGCAGCCCAACTGGGGGACAGGCACACACCGGGGAGCTGTTTTTT.

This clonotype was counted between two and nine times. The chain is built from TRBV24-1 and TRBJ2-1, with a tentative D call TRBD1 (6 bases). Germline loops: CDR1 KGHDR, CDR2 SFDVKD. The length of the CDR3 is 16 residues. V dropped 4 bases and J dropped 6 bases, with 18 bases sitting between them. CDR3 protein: CATSDSTQGIGNEQFF. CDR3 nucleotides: TGTGCCACCAGTGACTCAACACAGGGTATAGGCAATGAGCAGTTCTTC.

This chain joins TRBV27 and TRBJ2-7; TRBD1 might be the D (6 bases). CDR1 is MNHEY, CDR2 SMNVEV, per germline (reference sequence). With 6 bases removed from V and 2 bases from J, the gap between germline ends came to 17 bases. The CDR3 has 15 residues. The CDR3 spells CASSPRATGPYEQYF. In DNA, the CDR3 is TGTGCCAGCAGCCCTCGGGCGACAGGACCCTACGAGCAGTACTTC.

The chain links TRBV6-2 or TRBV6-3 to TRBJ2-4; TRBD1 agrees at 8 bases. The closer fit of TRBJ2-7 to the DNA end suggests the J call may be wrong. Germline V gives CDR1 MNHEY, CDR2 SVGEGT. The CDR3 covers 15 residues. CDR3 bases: TGTGCCAGCAGATACAAGGGACAGGCTATCTACGAGCAGTACTTC. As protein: CASRYKGQAIYEQYF.

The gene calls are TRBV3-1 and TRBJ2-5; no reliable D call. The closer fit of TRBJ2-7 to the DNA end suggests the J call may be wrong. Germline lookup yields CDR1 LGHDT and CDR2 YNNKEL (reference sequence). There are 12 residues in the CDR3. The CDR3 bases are TGTGCCAGCAGCCACGCCCCCTACGAGCAGTACTTC. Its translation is CASSHAPYEQYF.

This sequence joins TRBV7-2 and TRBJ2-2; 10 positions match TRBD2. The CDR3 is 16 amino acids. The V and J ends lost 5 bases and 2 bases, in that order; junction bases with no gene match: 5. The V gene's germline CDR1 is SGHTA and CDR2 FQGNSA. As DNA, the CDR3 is TGTGCCAGCAGCCCCGAGCGGGGGGGAAACACCGGGGAGCTGTTTTTT. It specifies CASSPERGGNTGELFF. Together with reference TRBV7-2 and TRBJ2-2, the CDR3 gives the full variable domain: GAGVSQSPSNKVTEKGKDVELRCDPISGHTALYWYRQSLGQGLEFLIYFQGNSAPDKSGLPSDRFSAERTGGSVSTLTIQRTQQEDSAVYLCASSPERGGNTGELFFGEGSRLTVL.

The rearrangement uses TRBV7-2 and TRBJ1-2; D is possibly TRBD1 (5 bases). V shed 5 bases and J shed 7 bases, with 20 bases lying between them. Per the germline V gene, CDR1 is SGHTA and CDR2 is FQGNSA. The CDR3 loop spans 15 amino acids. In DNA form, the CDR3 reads TGTGCCAGCAGCCGAGAGTCAGGGCCACAGCGTGGCTACACCTTC. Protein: CASSRESGPQRGYTF. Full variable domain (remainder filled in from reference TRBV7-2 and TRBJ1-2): GAGVSQSPSNKVTEKGKDVELRCDPISGHTALYWYRQSLGQGLEFLIYFQGNSAPDKSGLPSDRFSAERTGGSVSTLTIQRTQQEDSAVYLCASSRESGPQRGYTFGSGTRLTVV.

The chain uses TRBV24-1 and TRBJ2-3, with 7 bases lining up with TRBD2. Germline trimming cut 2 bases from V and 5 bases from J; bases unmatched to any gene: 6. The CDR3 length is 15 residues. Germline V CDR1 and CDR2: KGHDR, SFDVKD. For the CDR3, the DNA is TGTGCCACCAGTGATTACGGCGGGGGATTAGATACGCAGTATTTT. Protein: CATSDYGGGLDTQYF.

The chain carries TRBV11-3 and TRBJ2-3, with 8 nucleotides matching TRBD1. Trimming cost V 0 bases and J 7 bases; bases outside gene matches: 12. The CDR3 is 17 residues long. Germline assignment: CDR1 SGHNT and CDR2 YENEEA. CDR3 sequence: CASSLEDRVPSSNTQYF. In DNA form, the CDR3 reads TGTGCCAGCAGCTTAGAGGACAGGGTCCCATCTAGTAATACGCAGTATTTT.

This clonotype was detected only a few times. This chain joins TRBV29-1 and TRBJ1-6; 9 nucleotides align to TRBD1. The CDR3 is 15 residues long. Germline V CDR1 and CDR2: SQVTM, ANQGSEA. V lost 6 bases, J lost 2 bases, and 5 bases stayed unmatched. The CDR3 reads CSVRTGDTYNSPLHF. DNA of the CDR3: TGCAGCGTGAGGACAGGGGACACCTATAATTCACCCCTCCACTTT.

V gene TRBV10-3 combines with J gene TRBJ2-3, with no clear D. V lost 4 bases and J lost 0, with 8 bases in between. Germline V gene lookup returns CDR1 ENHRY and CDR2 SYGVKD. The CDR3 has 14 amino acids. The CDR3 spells CAISGYSSTDTQYF. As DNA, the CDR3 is TGTGCCATCAGTGGATACTCTAGCACAGATACGCAGTATTTT.

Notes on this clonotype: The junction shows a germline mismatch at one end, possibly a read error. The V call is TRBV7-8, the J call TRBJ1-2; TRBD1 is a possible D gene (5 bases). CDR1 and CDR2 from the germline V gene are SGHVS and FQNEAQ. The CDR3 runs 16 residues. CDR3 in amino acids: CACSPPGGLIYYGYTF. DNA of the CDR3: TGTGCCTGCAGCCCCCCGGGGGGGTTGATTTACTATGGCTACACCTTC.

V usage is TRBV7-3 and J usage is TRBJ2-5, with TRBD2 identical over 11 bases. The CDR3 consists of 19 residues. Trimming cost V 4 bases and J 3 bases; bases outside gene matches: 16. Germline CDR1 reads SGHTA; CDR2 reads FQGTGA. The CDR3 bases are TGTGCCAGCAGCTCCACGCCCGACAATAGCGGGGGGGCCAAAGAGACCCAGTACTTC. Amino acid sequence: CASSSTPDNSGGAKETQYF.

CDR3 protein: CSAPPSGDRQPQHF. The CDR3 DNA sequence: TGCAGTGCACCCCCGTCGGGGGATAGACAGCCCCAGCATTTT. V usage is TRBV20-1 and J usage is TRBJ1-5; TRBD1 might be the D (5 bases). V was shortened by 6 bases and J by 7 bases, with 19 bases between the two germline ends. CDR1 is DFQATT and CDR2 is SNEGSKA in the germline V gene (reference sequence). The CDR3 runs 14 residues.

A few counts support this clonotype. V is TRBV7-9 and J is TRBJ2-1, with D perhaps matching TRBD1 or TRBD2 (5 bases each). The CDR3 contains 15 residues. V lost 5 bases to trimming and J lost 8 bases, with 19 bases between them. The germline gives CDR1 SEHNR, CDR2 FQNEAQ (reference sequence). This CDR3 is CASSPTRGRLYEQFF. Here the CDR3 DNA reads TGTGCCAGCAGCCCGACCCGGGGACGTCTCTATGAGCAGTTCTTC.

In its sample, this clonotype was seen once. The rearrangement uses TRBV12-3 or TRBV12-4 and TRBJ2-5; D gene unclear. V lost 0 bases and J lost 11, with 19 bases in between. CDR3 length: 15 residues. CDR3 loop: CASSLAGRTYNEQYF. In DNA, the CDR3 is TGTGCCAGCAGTTTAGCTGGGCGTACCTACAATGAGCAGTACTTC.